The text below deals with one T cell receptor (beta chain). The data were obtained in a study of blood T cell repertoires in COVID-19. There are 14 residues in the CDR3. Trimming removed 5 bases at V and 3 bases at J, with 14 bases between. CDR1 SGHTA and CDR2 FQGTGA come from the germline V gene. Per the original data handling: Reference gene primer amplification gave estimated nucleated cell counts. Assay: immunoSEQ multiplex PCR; the TCRdb copy retains only in-frame clones and omits some. Clone size and the V and J calls come from that table; the DNA yielded D and trimming. Of around 300,000 clones detected, under 90% appear once; the ten largest clones hold approximately 2%.

V gene TRBV7-3 combines with J gene TRBJ2-7, with a possible D match to TRBD1 (6 bases). The sequenced sample was peripheral blood. The receptor comes from a man over 45 with acute or convalescent COVID-19. The DNA of the CDR3 is TGTGCCAGCAGCGCCGGAACAGGGAACTACGAGCAGTACTTC. Amino acid sequence: CASSAGTGNYEQYF.